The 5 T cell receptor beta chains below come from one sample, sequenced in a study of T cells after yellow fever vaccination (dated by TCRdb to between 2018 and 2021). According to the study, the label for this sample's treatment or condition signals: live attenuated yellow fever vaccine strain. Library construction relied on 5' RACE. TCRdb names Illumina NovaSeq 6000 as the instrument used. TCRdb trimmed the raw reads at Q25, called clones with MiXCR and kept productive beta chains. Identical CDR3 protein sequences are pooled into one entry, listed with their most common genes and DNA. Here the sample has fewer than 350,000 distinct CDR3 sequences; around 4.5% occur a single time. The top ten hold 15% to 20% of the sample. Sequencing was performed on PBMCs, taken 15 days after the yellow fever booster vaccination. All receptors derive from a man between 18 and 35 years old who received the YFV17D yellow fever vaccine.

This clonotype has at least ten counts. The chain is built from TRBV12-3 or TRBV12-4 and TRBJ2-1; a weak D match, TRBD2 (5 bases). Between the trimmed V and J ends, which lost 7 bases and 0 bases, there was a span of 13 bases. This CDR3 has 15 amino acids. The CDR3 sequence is CASTIVGSSYNEQFF. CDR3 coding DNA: TGTGCCAGCACCATTGTGGGGAGCTCCTACAATGAGCAGTTCTTC.

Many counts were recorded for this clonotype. The CDR3 here is CASSYLGSGADTQYF. The CDR3 nucleotides read TGTGCCAGCAGTTACTTGGGTAGCGGGGCAGATACGCAGTATTTT. The chain combines TRBV6-5 with TRBJ2-3; 8 nucleotides match TRBD2. The CDR3 runs to 15 residues. The germline CDR1 and CDR2 sequences are MNHEY and SVGAGI. V was pared by 1 base and J by 4 bases, with 4 bases of the junction left unmatched.

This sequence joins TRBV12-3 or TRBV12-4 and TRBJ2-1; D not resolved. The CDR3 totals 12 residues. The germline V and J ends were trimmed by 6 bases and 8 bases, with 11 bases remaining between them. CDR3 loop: CASSPGTHEQFF. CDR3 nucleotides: TGTGCCAGCAGCCCCGGAACGCATGAGCAGTTCTTC.

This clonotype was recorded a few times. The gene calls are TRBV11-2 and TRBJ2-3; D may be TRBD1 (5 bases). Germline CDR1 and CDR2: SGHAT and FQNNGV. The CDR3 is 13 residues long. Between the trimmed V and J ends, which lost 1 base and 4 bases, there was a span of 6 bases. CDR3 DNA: TGTGCCAGCAGCTTAGTACAGGCAGATACGCAGTATTTT. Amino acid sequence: CASSLVQADTQYF.

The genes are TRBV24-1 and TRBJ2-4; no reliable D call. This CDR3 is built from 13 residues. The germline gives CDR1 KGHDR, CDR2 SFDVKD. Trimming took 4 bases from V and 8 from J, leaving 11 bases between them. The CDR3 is CATSDEVLDIQYF. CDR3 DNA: TGTGCCACCAGTGACGAGGTTTTGGACATTCAGTACTTC.